This passage covers 21 T cell receptor beta chains from one sample sequenced in a study of OX40 agonist ivuxolimab in advanced cancers. Using immunoSEQ multiplex PCR, the repertoire was profiled, and TCRdb retains in-frame clones only, with some absent. Of some 50,000 clones listed, about four fifths are singletons. The source material was CD4+ or CD8+ T cells sorted from blood, sampled in a trial of the OX40 agonist ivuxolimab. The receptor source for this set is an adult with an advanced solid tumor such as melanoma, head and neck, liver or kidney cancer.

The V call is TRBV4-1, the J call TRBJ2-7; D might be TRBD1 (6 bases). Germline values: CDR1 MGHRA, CDR2 YSYEKL. V shed 2 bases and J shed 6 bases, with 14 bases lying between them. The CDR3 totals 14 residues. In DNA, the CDR3 is TGCGCCAGCAGCCAATCAGGGGTTTCCCTCGAGCAGTACTTC. It is translated as CASSQSGVSLEQYF.

The chain employs TRBV7-8 and TRBJ1-3; 9 bases agree with TRBD1. This CDR3 spans 14 amino acids. The ends lost 5 bases at V and 3 bases at J; junction bases unmatched: 2. CDR1 is SGHVS and CDR2 is FQNEAQ in the germline V gene. The CDR3 region is CASSLDRGGNTIYF. DNA of the CDR3: TGTGCCAGCAGCCTGGACAGGGGTGGAAACACCATATATTTT.

This clone is labeled as medium-sized. V usage is TRBV7-9 and J usage is TRBJ1-2; tentative D call: TRBD1 (6 bases). The germline CDR1 and CDR2 sequences are SEHNR and FQNEAQ (reference sequence). The CDR3 runs 11 residues. The V and J ends lost 6 bases and 8 bases respectively, with 10 bases between them. The DNA of the CDR3 is TGTGCCAGCAGTTCAGGGGTAGGCTACACCTTC. It is translated as CASSSGVGYTF. The whole variable domain, remainder taken from reference TRBV7-9 and TRBJ1-2, is DTGVSQNPRHKITKRGQNVTFRCDPISEHNRLYWYRQTLGQGPEFLTYFQNEAQLEKSRLLSDRFSAERPKGSFSTLEIQRTEQGDSAMYLCASSSGVGYTFGSGTRLTVV.

The V call is TRBV19, the J call TRBJ1-1; the D is unclear. V lost 1 base to trimming and J lost 2 bases, with 2 bases between them. The CDR3 runs 12 residues. Germline V gene lookup returns CDR1 LNHDA and CDR2 SQIVND (reference sequence). CDR3 coding DNA: TGTGCCAGTAGTATAGTTAACACTGAAGCTTTCTTT. It yields the protein CASSIVNTEAFF.

V and J are TRBV19 and TRBJ1-1; the D is unclear. The CDR3 runs to 13 residues. Germline V CDR1 and CDR2: LNHDA, SQIVND (reference sequence). Trimming removed 3 bases at V and 7 bases at J, with 12 bases between. CDR3 in amino acids: CASSIGVPSEAFF. The CDR3 DNA reads as TGTGCCAGTAGTATTGGAGTCCCCAGTGAAGCTTTCTTT.

The chain combines TRBV19 with TRBJ2-2, with D hard to call. This CDR3 is built from 14 residues. Germline CDR1 reads LNHDA; CDR2 reads SQIVND (reference sequence). With 6 bases removed from V and 0 bases from J, the gap between germline ends came to 8 bases. The CDR3 DNA reads as TGTGCCAGTAGAATCGGCCCGAACACCGGGGAGCTGTTTTTT. It translates to CASRIGPNTGELFF.

The chain carries TRBV20-1 and TRBJ1-1; D is uncertain. The CDR3 contains 11 residues. V lost 5 bases, J lost 3 bases, and 7 bases lay in between. Germline values: CDR1 DFQATT, CDR2 SNEGSKA (reference sequence). The CDR3 here is CSALLDTEAFF. CDR3 sequence (DNA): TGCAGTGCTCTTTTGGACACTGAAGCTTTCTTT.

This clone was picked up one time. The V gene is TRBV7-3, the J gene TRBJ2-1, with TRBD2 identical over 14 bases. The CDR3 sequence is 18 residues long. Germline V CDR1 and CDR2: SGHTA, FQGTGA. V trimming: 5 bases; J trimming: 4 bases; junction bases outside the gene matches: 10. For the CDR3, the DNA is TGTGCCAGCAGCATGAGGACTAGCGGGAGGAGCGCATACAATGAGCAGTTCTTC. Protein sequence: CASSMRTSGRSAYNEQFF.

This chain's CDR3 is CSVEGPGVVGNTEAFF. The DNA for the CDR3 is TGCAGCGTTGAAGGACCTGGAGTGGTAGGAAACACTGAAGCTTTCTTT. The genes are TRBV29-1 and TRBJ1-1; D uncertain. The V gene lost 1 base and the J gene lost 2 bases, with 17 bases spanning the gap. Germline V gene data show CDR1 as SQVTM and CDR2 as ANQGSEA. This CDR3 region has 16 residues.

The count of this clone is one. V is TRBV6-5 and J is TRBJ2-2, with D tentatively TRBD2 (5 bases). The CDR3 loop spans 13 amino acids. Trimming removed 7 bases at V and 8 bases at J, with 14 bases between. Per germline, CDR1 MNHEY and CDR2 SVGAGI. CDR3 sequence: CASNRAAGGELFF. CDR3 DNA sequence: TGTGCCAGCAATCGAGCGGCCGGTGGGGAGCTGTTTTTT.

The chain carries TRBV6-6 and TRBJ2-7; D is possibly TRBD1 or TRBD2 (6 bases each). V lost 7 bases and J lost 8, with 21 bases in between. The CDR3 extends over 14 amino acids. The germline V gene has CDR1 MNHNY and CDR2 SVGAGI (reference sequence). CDR3 sequence: CASTDGGSFEKQYF. The CDR3 DNA sequence: TGTGCCAGCACAGACGGGGGCTCATTCGAAAAGCAGTACTTC.

V is TRBV6-5 and J is TRBJ2-7, with 7 bases fitting TRBD1. The CDR3 runs 13 residues. Germline V lookup: CDR1 MNHEY, CDR2 SVGAGI. With 7 bases clipped from V and 2 bases from J, the junction kept 5 bases outside the gene matches. The CDR3 nucleotides read TGTGCCAGCACCTGGACAGGAACCTACGAGCAGTACTTC. This sequence encodes CASTWTGTYEQYF.

The chain employs TRBV19 and TRBJ2-7; D is possibly TRBD1 (5 bases). Trimming took 3 bases from V and 2 from J, leaving 11 bases between them. Germline CDR1 is LNHDA and CDR2 is SQIVND (reference sequence). This CDR3 region has 14 residues. CDR3 in amino acids: CASSISRDAYEQYF. For the CDR3, the DNA is TGTGCCAGTAGTATTTCCAGGGATGCCTACGAGCAGTACTTC.

The chain joins TRBV28 to TRBJ2-7; 9 bases match TRBD1. Looked up from germline, CDR1 is MDHEN and CDR2 is SYDVKM. The junction had 10 bases not matched to a gene; V was cut back by 5 bases and J by 2 bases. This CDR3 comprises 16 residues. CDR3 DNA sequence: TGTGCCAGCAGTCCGGGCGGACAGGGGACCCCCTACGAGCAGTACTTC. Protein sequence: CASSPGGQGTPYEQYF.

The chain has TRBV5-4 and TRBJ1-3; D perhaps matches TRBD1 (6 bases). Trimming removed 0 bases from V and 0 bases from J, with 10 bases in between. The CDR3 has 16 amino acids. Looked up from germline, CDR1 is SGHNT and CDR2 is YYREEE (reference sequence). The CDR3 sequence: CASSLGQGLSGNTIYF. Here the CDR3 DNA reads TGTGCCAGCAGCTTGGGGCAGGGGCTCTCTGGAAACACCATATATTTT.

The chain couples TRBV28 to TRBJ2-1, with TRBD2 identical over 12 bases. CDR1 is MDHEN and CDR2 is SYDVKM in the germline V gene. This CDR3 is 16 amino acids long. J gave up 7 bases and V 6 bases, and 10 bases lay outside the gene matches. CDR3 loop: CASRAPTSGSINEQFF. In DNA form, the CDR3 reads TGTGCCAGCAGGGCCCCGACTAGCGGGAGTATAAATGAGCAGTTCTTC.

J is TRBJ2-1 and V is TRBV7-7, with D perhaps assigned TRBD1 or TRBD2 (5 bases each). CDR3 length: 19 amino acids. Trimming shortened V by 2 bases and J by 0 bases, and 20 bases separated the two germline ends. Germline CDR1 is SSHAT and CDR2 is FNYEAQ (reference sequence). Here the CDR3 DNA reads TGTGCCAGCAGCTTACGGCAGGGCCAGCGGTCGACCTCCTACAATGAGCAGTTCTTC. This gives the protein CASSLRQGQRSTSYNEQFF.

The rearrangement uses TRBV5-6 and TRBJ2-7, with D perhaps matching TRBD2 (6 bases). Trimming left V 1 base short and J 0 bases short, with 11 bases between. From germline, CDR1 is SGHDT and CDR2 YYEEEE. This CDR3 is built from 15 residues. CDR3 DNA: TGTGCCAGCAGCTTGATTGGCGGGAACTCCTACGAGCAGTACTTC. As protein: CASSLIGGNSYEQYF. The entire variable domain, with the rest obtained from reference TRBV5-6 and TRBJ2-7, is as follows: DAGVTQSPTHLIKTRGQQVTLRCSPKSGHDTVSWYQQALGQGPQFIFQYYEEEERQRGNFPDRFSGHQFPNYSSELNVNALLLGDSALYLCASSLIGGNSYEQYFGPGTRLTVT.

V usage is TRBV13 and J usage is TRBJ2-7, with 11 bases lining up with TRBD2. CDR1 and CDR2 from the germline V gene are PRHDT and FYEKMQ (reference sequence). The V and J ends lost 4 bases and 2 bases, in that order; junction bases with no gene match: 13. This CDR3 has 18 residues. The CDR3 DNA sequence: TGTGCCAGCAGCTCCCGGACTAGCGGGTTTCGAGGGACCTACGAGCAGTACTTC. Protein sequence: CASSSRTSGFRGTYEQYF. The entire variable domain, with the rest obtained from reference TRBV13 and TRBJ2-7, is as follows: AAGVIQSPRHLIKEKRETATLKCYPIPRHDTVYWYQQGPGQDPQFLISFYEKMQSDKGSIPDRFSAQQFSDYHSELNMSSLELGDSALYFCASSSRTSGFRGTYEQYFGPGTRLTVT.

In its sample, this clone was seen once. The V gene is TRBV28, the J gene TRBJ2-5; D uncertain. With 4 bases removed from V and 3 bases from J, the gap between germline ends came to 9 bases. CDR3 length: 13 amino acids. Germline CDR1 is MDHEN and CDR2 is SYDVKM. The CDR3 protein is CASSYAEKETQYF. The CDR3 region has the DNA TGTGCCAGCAGTTATGCAGAGAAAGAGACCCAGTACTTC.

This clone was seen once. The CDR3 DNA reads as TGCGCCAGCAGCCAAGATAAGGGTAGCGGGAGGGTGTCACGACACAATGAGCAGTTCTTC. Its translation is CASSQDKGSGRVSRHNEQFF. The chain carries TRBV4-1 and TRBJ2-1; 11 nucleotides line up with TRBD2. V was clipped by 0 bases and J by 5 bases; unmatched bases: 15. This CDR3 is built from 20 residues. The V gene's germline CDR1 is MGHRA and CDR2 YSYEKL.